The 17 T cell receptor beta chains reported below all come from one sample, sequenced in a study of blood T cells in healthy people across ages. A second PCR of 7 to 11 cycles used a sample-barcoded 5' primer and a J-beta primer mix. In TCRdb, the 5' RACE reads were re-called with MiXCR into one record per CDR3 protein. This table has approximately 850,000 distinct CDR3 sequences, approximately 44% appearing once. Specimen: blood. These TCRs come from a man between 60 and 75 years old in good health.

V gene TRBV14 combines with J gene TRBJ2-7; 7 positions match TRBD2. The V and J ends lost 4 bases and 3 bases, in that order; junction bases with no gene match: 12. Germline V gene data show CDR1 as SGHDN and CDR2 as FVKESK. This CDR3 spans 16 amino acids. The CDR3 sequence is CASSPGEGNWIYEQYF. The DNA for the CDR3 is TGTGCCAGCAGCCCGGGGGAGGGGAATTGGATCTACGAGCAGTACTTC.

This clonotype was counted between two and nine times. This rearrangement joins TRBV11-3 to TRBJ2-7; 11 bases agree with TRBD1. Germline lookup yields CDR1 SGHNT and CDR2 YENEEA. The V gene end was trimmed by 4 bases and the J gene end by 3 bases; junction bases not matched to a gene: 5. The CDR3 has 15 residues. CDR3 coding DNA: TGTGCCAGCAGCTACCGAGGGACAGGGGGCTACGAGCAGTACTTC. Protein product: CASSYRGTGGYEQYF.

The chain has TRBV11-2 and TRBJ2-5; 8 bases match TRBD1. Germline V gives CDR1 SGHAT, CDR2 FQNNGV. The CDR3 length is 14 residues. Germline trimming cut 0 bases from V and 7 bases from J; bases unmatched to any gene: 4. This chain's CDR3 is CASSLDRQGWTQYF. Written as DNA, the CDR3 is TGTGCCAGCAGCTTAGATAGACAGGGGTGGACCCAGTACTTC.

The V call is TRBV7-8, the J call TRBJ2-5, with 9 bases aligning to TRBD1. After removal of 4 bases from V and 4 bases from J, the junction contained 4 bases not matched to a gene. Per the germline V gene, CDR1 is SGHVS and CDR2 is FQNEAQ. This CDR3 is built from 14 residues. CDR3: CASSWRQGVETQYF. The CDR3 coding sequence is TGTGCCAGCAGCTGGAGACAGGGGGTAGAGACCCAGTACTTC.

The J gene is TRBJ2-3, the V gene TRBV7-2, with 8 bases aligning to TRBD2. This CDR3 has 15 amino acids. Germline loops: CDR1 SGHTA, CDR2 FQGNSA. The trim removed 2 bases at V and 6 bases at J, leaving 7 bases unmatched. CDR3 bases: TGTGCCAGCAGCTTAAGGCGGGGGGAGTTTGATACGCAGTATTTT. As protein: CASSLRRGEFDTQYF.

Regarding this clonotype: A read error may produce the germline difference seen at one junction end. The chain uses TRBV3-1 and TRBJ2-5; the D gene is possibly TRBD1 (5 bases). The closer fit of TRBJ2-7 to the DNA end suggests the J call may be wrong. The germline gives CDR1 LGHDT, CDR2 YNNKEL (reference sequence). The CDR3 consists of 16 residues. The CDR3 reads CTSSQWSLGQAYEQYF. CDR3 bases: TGTACCAGCAGCCAATGGTCCCTCGGACAAGCCTACGAGCAGTACTTC.

V is TRBV28 and J is TRBJ1-6; D call uncertain. Trimming took 7 bases from V and 5 from J, leaving 9 bases between them. There are 13 residues in the CDR3. Germline CDR1 reads MDHEN; CDR2 reads SYDVKM. CDR3 loop: CASTMEDNSPLHF. Here the CDR3 DNA reads TGTGCCAGCACCATGGAAGATAATTCACCCCTCCACTTT.

The chain uses TRBV4-3 and TRBJ1-1, with D hard to call. V lost 1 base to trimming and J lost 1 base, with 16 bases between them. This CDR3 is 17 amino acids long. Germline CDR1 reads LGHNA; CDR2 reads YSLEER. CDR3 coding DNA: TGCGCCAGCAGCCAAGGAGATGGCAGGCTAACGAACACTGAAGCTTTCTTT. Translating gives CASSQGDGRLTNTEAFF.

The rearrangement joins TRBV7-3 to TRBJ2-7; a weak D match, TRBD1 (6 bases). Matching the DNA end better, TRBJ2-5 makes the J call doubtful. The CDR3 is 17 amino acids. Germline assignment: CDR1 SGHTA and CDR2 FQGTGA. CDR3 DNA sequence: TGTGCCAGCAGCTTATTGGGTCAGGGGTATGGCCAAGAGACCCAGTACTTC. Residues: CASSLLGQGYGQETQYF.

As for this clonotype: Its ends do not fully match the called genes, so a read error is possible. The rearrangement links TRBV2 to TRBJ2-2; 11 bases agree with TRBD1. The CDR3 runs to 14 residues. CDR1 and CDR2 from the germline V gene are SNHLY and FYNNEI. The chain's CDR3 is CAGRGQGDTGELFF. Here the CDR3 DNA reads TGTGCCGGCAGGGGACAGGGGGACACCGGGGAGCTGTTTTTT.

The V call is TRBV3-1, the J call TRBJ1-2, with 7 bases that match TRBD1. The ends lost 0 bases at V and 8 bases at J; junction bases unmatched: 9. The germline gives CDR1 LGHDT, CDR2 YNNKEL (reference sequence). The CDR3 consists of 15 residues. The DNA of the CDR3 is TGTGCCAGCAGCCAAGATGCAGGCAGGGGGTTCGGCTACACCTTC. Protein product: CASSQDAGRGFGYTF.

The rearrangement uses TRBV5-1 and TRBJ2-1, with 7 bases matching TRBD2. With the DNA end fitting TRBJ2-7 better, the J assignment may be wrong. This CDR3 region has 17 residues. In germline, CDR1 is SGHRS, CDR2 YFSETQ. CDR3 in DNA: TGCGCCAGCAGCCCTACATCTAGCGGACCCTCCTACAATGAGCAGTACTTC. Translated: CASSPTSSGPSYNEQYF.

By its share, this clonotype is medium-sized. The genes are TRBV7-9 and TRBJ2-5; 7 nucleotides agree with TRBD2. CDR1 is SEHNR and CDR2 is FQNEAQ in the germline V gene (reference sequence). The V and J ends lost 4 bases and 2 bases, in that order; junction bases with no gene match: 4. The CDR3 has 14 residues. The CDR3 loop is CASSSSGLQETQYF. DNA of the CDR3: TGTGCCAGCAGCTCCTCGGGACTACAAGAGACCCAGTACTTC.

This clonotype has at least ten counts. The CDR3, as DNA: TGTGCCAGCAGTCCAATCCAGGGGTCCTACGAGCAGTACTTC. Translated, it gives CASSPIQGSYEQYF. This chain uses TRBV27 with TRBJ2-7, with D perhaps matching TRBD1 (6 bases). V was trimmed by 5 bases and J by 1 base, leaving 12 bases between them. Germline CDR1 and CDR2: MNHEY and SMNVEV (reference sequence). This CDR3 spans 14 amino acids.

Remarks on this clonotype: The CDR3 does not end in the conserved phenylalanine or tryptophan, so this is likely a read error. The chain couples TRBV5-6 to TRBJ2-7, with 10 bases that match TRBD1. The J call may not be correct, given that the DNA end is closer to TRBJ2-5. The CDR3 spans 16 residues. Germline CDR1 and CDR2: SGHDT and YYEEEE. CDR3 nucleotide sequence: TGTGCCAGCAGCTTGGATTACGGGACAGGGGTAGAGACCCAGTACTTA. Amino acid sequence: CASSLDYGTGVETQYL.

This clonotype was found once. The genes are TRBV5-4 and TRBJ2-4; D might be TRBD1 (5 bases). Trimming pared 3 bases from V and 7 bases from J, leaving 14 bases between. The CDR3 contains 14 residues. Germline CDR1 SGHNT, CDR2 YYREEE (reference sequence). In DNA form, the CDR3 reads TGTGCCAGCAGCTGGGGCTCCGGCGGTAACATTCAGTACTTC. Amino acid sequence: CASSWGSGGNIQYF.

Comments on this clonotype: A much larger clone lies one base from this, so it may be a read error. This chain uses TRBV7-2 with TRBJ2-3; no reliable D call. Germline CDR1 reads SGHTA; CDR2 reads FQGNSA. This CDR3 is 13 amino acids long. In DNA form, the CDR3 reads TGTGCCAGCAGCTTACGGGCCACAAATACGCAGTATTTT. Translated, it gives CASSLRATNTQYF.